Listed here are 27 T cell receptor beta chains from one sample, sequenced in a study of long-term antiretroviral therapy in people with HIV. Researchers report immunoSEQ v3.0 was run at survey level. Here immunoSEQ multiplex PCR was the method, and the copy in TCRdb shows in-frame clones only, minus some. The data contain 20,000 to 25,000 clones, approximately 78% of them singletons. The sequenced sample was unsorted PBMCs, obtained 0.2 years after starting antiretroviral therapy. These receptors all come from a woman under 40 with HIV.

The V gene is TRBV15, the J gene TRBJ2-7, with a tentative D call TRBD2 (6 bases). Per the germline V gene, CDR1 is LNHNV and CDR2 is YYDKDF (reference sequence). V was shortened by 3 bases and J by 4 bases, with 19 bases between the two germline ends. The CDR3 covers 16 residues. The CDR3, as DNA: TGTGCCACCAGCAGGCCGCCTGGGGTCGGGGGTTACGAGCAGTACTTC. Translation: CATSRPPGVGGYEQYF.

The chain links TRBV9 to TRBJ2-1; D gene unclear. Germline V CDR1 and CDR2: SGDLS, YYNGEE. The CDR3 covers 11 residues. The germline V and J ends were trimmed by 4 bases and 7 bases, with 6 bases remaining between them. The CDR3 spells CASSTQNEQFF. The CDR3 region has the DNA TGTGCCAGCAGCACACAGAATGAGCAGTTCTTC. Full variable domain (remainder filled in from reference TRBV9 and TRBJ2-1): DSGVTQTPKHLITATGQRVTLRCSPRSGDLSVYWYQQSLDQGLQFLIQYYNGEERAKGNILERFSAQQFPDLHSELNLSSLELGDSALYFCASSTQNEQFFGPGTRLTVL.

The chain combines TRBV10-3 with TRBJ1-6; a possible D gene is TRBD1 (5 bases). Germline CDR1 ENHRY, CDR2 SYGVKD. Trimming stripped 1 base from V and 8 bases from J, with 12 bases between. The CDR3 has 15 residues. The CDR3 loop reads CAISEFGTRDSPLHF. The CDR3 DNA follows: TGTGCCATCAGTGAGTTTGGGACCAGGGATTCACCCCTCCACTTT.

This chain links TRBV10-3 with TRBJ2-3, with no clear D. Germline V gene data show CDR1 as ENHRY and CDR2 as SYGVKD. V gave up 6 bases and J gave up 4 bases, with 8 bases separating them. This CDR3 spans 12 amino acids. CDR3 sequence (DNA): TGTGCCATCAGCCATAATTCAGATACGCAGTATTTT. Amino acid sequence: CAISHNSDTQYF.

The rearrangement joins TRBV6-1 to TRBJ2-6; D call uncertain. CDR3 length: 18 amino acids. Trimming took off 4 bases at V and 0 bases at J, with 16 bases between the two ends. CDR1 and CDR2 from the germline V gene are MNHNS and SASEGT. CDR3 sequence reads: CASSGQSAHSSGANVLTF. CDR3 in DNA: TGTGCCAGCAGTGGTCAATCGGCTCATAGCTCTGGGGCCAACGTCCTGACTTTC.

The chain couples TRBV15 to TRBJ2-5, with no clear D. Deletions cut 1 base from V and 5 bases from J, with 14 bases between. Germline CDR1 reads LNHNV; CDR2 reads YYDKDF (reference sequence). This CDR3 is 15 amino acids long. CDR3 residues: CATSRVMGIRETQYF. Here the CDR3 DNA reads TGTGCCACCAGCAGAGTTATGGGGATCAGGGAGACCCAGTACTTC. The complete variable domain, with remaining parts taken from reference TRBV15 and TRBJ2-5, reads DAMVIQNPRYQVTQFGKPVTLSCSQTLNHNVMYWYQQKSSQAPKLLFHYYDKDFNNEADTPDNFQSRRPNTSFCFLDIRSPGLGDTAMYLCATSRVMGIRETQYFGPGTRLLVL.

This sequence joins TRBV1 and TRBJ2-7; the table gives TRBD1 as D, unverified against the DNA. TRBV1 is a recognized pseudogene. The CDR3 spans 16 residues. The CDR3 nucleotides read TGCACCAGCATAACAACAGGGTGTGGGAGCTCCTACGAGCAGTACGTC. It translates to CTSITTGCGSSYEQYV.

This chain links TRBV6-1 with TRBJ1-2; no reliable D call. Trimming left V 0 bases short and J 9 bases short, with 17 bases between. The CDR3 loop spans 15 amino acids. The germline V gene has CDR1 MNHNS and CDR2 SASEGT. The CDR3 is CASSEASKSFVSYTF. CDR3 DNA: TGTGCCAGCAGTGAAGCGTCGAAGAGTTTCGTGAGCTACACCTTC.

The chain uses TRBV10-2 and TRBJ2-3; tentatively, D is TRBD2 (5 bases). Per the germline V gene, CDR1 is WSHSY and CDR2 is SAAADI. The CDR3 has 15 residues. Trimming shortened V by 6 bases and J by 2 bases, and 15 bases separated the two germline ends. The CDR3 reads CASRFRAGDTDTQYF. The CDR3 DNA is TGCGCCAGCAGATTCCGGGCCGGGGACACAGATACGCAGTATTTT.

CDR3 protein: CATRSTGSWNTEAFF. Here the CDR3 DNA reads TGTGCCACCAGGTCGACAGGCTCGTGGAACACTGAAGCTTTCTTT. The chain is built from TRBV15 and TRBJ1-1; tentatively, D is TRBD1 (6 bases). This CDR3 contains 15 residues. The germline V gene encodes CDR1 LNHNV and CDR2 YYDKDF (reference sequence). V lost 6 bases and J lost 1, with 15 bases in between.

In its sample, this clone was seen once. This rearrangement joins TRBV5-1 to TRBJ2-6; possibly TRBD1 for D (5 bases). Germline-derived CDR1 and CDR2 are SGHRS and YFSETQ. Trimming took off 0 bases at V and 2 bases at J, with 12 bases between the two ends. The CDR3 is 17 amino acids. The CDR3 coding sequence is TGCGCCAGCAGCTTGGGGTCCAGGGCAACTGGGGCCAACGTCCTGACTTTC. It specifies CASSLGSRATGANVLTF.

The chain joins TRBV6-1 to TRBJ2-7; 7 bases align to TRBD1. Trimming cost V 4 bases and J 6 bases; bases outside gene matches: 9. The CDR3 is made up of 14 amino acids. From germline, CDR1 is MNHNS and CDR2 SASEGT. CDR3 region: CASSGETGPGEQYF. CDR3 DNA: TGTGCCAGCAGTGGGGAGACAGGGCCGGGCGAGCAGTACTTC.

This chain uses TRBV7-9 with TRBJ2-1; TRBD1 or TRBD2 may be the D gene (7 bases each). CDR1 SEHNR and CDR2 FQNEAQ come from the germline V gene (reference sequence). Trimming took 2 bases from V and 7 from J, leaving 15 bases between them. The CDR3 sequence is 15 residues long. The CDR3 loop is CASSLNQGGVNEQFF. The CDR3 nucleotides are TGTGCCAGCAGCTTAAATCAGGGGGGGGTGAATGAGCAGTTCTTC.

This chain connects TRBV19 to TRBJ2-6, with TRBD1 matching over 9 bases. V gave up 4 bases and J gave up 0 bases; unmatched junction bases: 4. CDR1 and CDR2 from the germline V gene are LNHDA and SQIVND (reference sequence). The CDR3 sequence is 17 residues long. In DNA, the CDR3 is TGTGCCAGTAGTAACAGGGGGCTCGGCTCTGGGGCCAACGTCCTGACTTTC. Amino acids: CASSNRGLGSGANVLTF.

V usage is TRBV9 and J usage is TRBJ2-7; D uncertain. The CDR3 is 13 residues long. Trimming shortened V by 0 bases and J by 3 bases, and 7 bases separated the two germline ends. The germline V gene has CDR1 SGDLS and CDR2 YYNGEE. The CDR3 loop reads CASSVAPNYEQYF. DNA of the CDR3: TGTGCCAGCAGCGTAGCTCCGAACTACGAGCAGTACTTC.

The chain couples TRBV5-4 to TRBJ2-7, with D perhaps matching TRBD2 (6 bases). The ends were cut back, 1 base at V and 2 bases at J, with 16 bases in the middle. This CDR3 comprises 16 residues. CDR1 SGHNT and CDR2 YYREEE come from the germline V gene (reference sequence). The CDR3 here is CASSLRFVRGTYEQYF. In nucleotides, the CDR3 is TGTGCCAGCAGCTTGCGATTTGTTCGGGGGACCTACGAGCAGTACTTC.

This rearrangement joins TRBV5-1 to TRBJ2-6; D is undetermined. The CDR3 is 13 residues long. The germline V gene encodes CDR1 SGHRS and CDR2 YFSETQ. V shed 5 bases and J shed 4 bases, with 7 bases lying between them. CDR3 in amino acids: CASSGLGANVLTF. The CDR3 DNA follows: TGCGCCAGCAGTGGCCTCGGGGCCAACGTCCTGACTTTC.

The chain has TRBV19 and TRBJ1-5; D uncertain. There are 15 residues in the CDR3. Between the trimmed V and J ends, which lost 4 bases and 4 bases, there was a span of 14 bases. CDR1 LNHDA and CDR2 SQIVND come from the germline V gene (reference sequence). CDR3: CASSTILGFNQPQHF. The CDR3 coding sequence is TGTGCCAGTAGTACGATCCTTGGGTTTAATCAGCCCCAGCATTTT.

The J gene is TRBJ1-1, the V gene TRBV10-3, with a tentative D call TRBD1 (5 bases). The germline gives CDR1 ENHRY, CDR2 SYGVKD. The CDR3 totals 13 residues. Trimming took off 8 bases at V and 4 bases at J, with 14 bases between the two ends. CDR3 coding DNA: TGTGCCATCTGGGAGTATGGGGGCACTGAAGCTTTCTTT. It codes for CAIWEYGGTEAFF.

The chain uses TRBV29-1 and TRBJ1-1; D is undetermined. The germline gives CDR1 SQVTM, CDR2 ANQGSEA. The ends were cut back, 6 bases at V and 3 bases at J, with 17 bases in the middle. The length of the CDR3 is 14 residues. The CDR3 DNA reads as TGCAGCGTCCGGGCCGCAAGACGGGACACTGAAGCTTTCTTT. Translating it yields CSVRAARRDTEAFF.

The rearrangement uses TRBV6-5 and TRBJ1-1, with a weak D call TRBD1 (5 bases). CDR3 length: 14 amino acids. The V end lost 6 bases, the J end lost 11 bases, and 22 bases lay between the germline ends. Germline V gives CDR1 MNHEY, CDR2 SVGAGI. In nucleotides, the CDR3 is TGTGCCAGCAGCCAAGACAGCGCCCAGATCGTGGCTTTCTTT. It is translated as CASSQDSAQIVAFF.

V and J are TRBV6-5 and TRBJ2-7, with D uncertain. CDR1 and CDR2 from the germline V gene are MNHEY and SVGAGI. The CDR3 length is 12 residues. Trimming removed 4 bases from V and 6 bases from J, with 10 bases in between. For the CDR3, the DNA is TGTGCCAGCAGTTCGGAAGGGCTCGAGCAGTACTTC. This translates into CASSSEGLEQYF.

The chain couples TRBV2 to TRBJ1-5; D remains ambiguous. The germline gives CDR1 SNHLY, CDR2 FYNNEI. V lost 7 bases, J lost 2 bases, and 12 bases lay in between. The CDR3 loop spans 14 amino acids. CDR3: CASTVGWGNQPQHF. In DNA form, the CDR3 reads TGTGCCAGCACGGTGGGATGGGGCAATCAGCCCCAGCATTTT.

The chain recombines TRBV29-1 with TRBJ1-2; D possibly corresponds to TRBD1 (5 bases). The germline V and J ends were trimmed by 4 bases and 3 bases, with 15 bases remaining between them. CDR3 size: 14 residues. Germline V lookup: CDR1 SQVTM, CDR2 ANQGSEA. CDR3 bases: TGCAGCGTTGTGGGGGATGCGGGGGACTATGGCTACACCTTC. The encoded protein is CSVVGDAGDYGYTF.

This clone was detected once. The chain is built from TRBV6-5 and TRBJ2-2; a possible D gene is TRBD2 (6 bases). Germline loops: CDR1 MNHEY, CDR2 SVGAGI. V lost 7 bases to trimming and J lost 5 bases, with 14 bases between them. The CDR3 covers 14 residues. In DNA, the CDR3 is TGTGCCAGCACCCTGACGCGGGGTACCGGGGAGCTGTTTTTT. This codes for CASTLTRGTGELFF.

This clone has only a few counts. The chain recombines TRBV9 with TRBJ1-6, with 8 bases lining up with TRBD1. Trimming removed 3 bases from V and 7 bases from J; junction bases left unmatched: 3. The CDR3 length is 14 residues. The germline CDR1 and CDR2 sequences are SGDLS and YYNGEE. This CDR3 is CASSETGDNSPLHF. The CDR3 DNA is TGTGCCAGCAGCGAGACAGGGGACAATTCACCCCTCCACTTT.

The chain recombines TRBV5-8 with TRBJ1-2, with D tentatively TRBD1 (5 bases). Per germline, CDR1 SGHTS and CDR2 YDEGEE. V lost 1 base, J lost 4 bases, and 11 bases lay in between. This CDR3 has 14 residues. As DNA, the CDR3 is TGTGCCAGCAGCTTGAAATTGGGGGGCTATGGCTACACCTTC. Translated, it gives CASSLKLGGYGYTF.